This T cell receptor beta chain appears in the sequencing data of a study of T cell clonotyping in hematopoietic cell transplantation. Regarding the study as a whole: Pathologically expanded recipient clonotypes increased progressively from day 30 to day 180 as diversity fell. Broader posttransplant TCR repertoire diversity was predicted by graft donor and pretransplant recipient Inverse Simpson Index values. No sorting was done, leaving CD4 and CD8 contributions mixed. At the given depth, recipient repertoires were over 95% de novo clonotypes.

TCRdb keeps only in-frame clones here, not all; method: immunoSEQ multiplex PCR. The table includes over 15,000 clones, approximately 83% detected once. Trimming at V came to 4 bases and at J to 1 base, leaving 13 bases not matched to a gene. CDR1 and CDR2 from the germline V gene are LGHNA and YNFKEQ. The CDR3 covers 17 residues. As to this clone: Its matching antigen is unknown.

The sequenced material came from peripheral blood mononuclear cells. This TCR was sampled from a woman in her forties in good health. Some clones in this sample may be carry-over from other donors' samples. V is TRBV4-2 and J is TRBJ2-7, with 7 positions matching TRBD2. For the CDR3, the DNA is TGTGCCAGCAGCCCCCGACTCGCGGGAGAAGTTTCCTACGAGCAGTACTTC. As protein: CASSPRLAGEVSYEQYF.